These T cell receptor beta chains were read from a single sample in a study of OX40 agonist ivuxolimab in advanced cancers. This table comes from immunoSEQ multiplex PCR, and its TCRdb copy is limited to in-frame clones, with some not included. The sample records tens of thousands of clones, around 83% being singletons. Sequenced here: CD4+ or CD8+ T cells sorted from blood, sampled in a trial of the OX40 agonist ivuxolimab. The receptors here all came from an adult with an advanced solid tumor such as melanoma, head and neck, liver or kidney cancer. CDR3s include the opening cysteine and the closing phenylalanine or tryptophan. The D gene is left open where the match is weak. Rows may omit the clone size; those that give it use once, few, many or a size class.

clone size	V gene	J gene	D gene	CDR3 protein	CDR3 DNA
-	TRBV2	TRBJ2-3	TRBD2	CASRVEREELYF	TGTGCCAGCAGGGTAGAGCGGGAGGAACTGTATTTT
once	TRBV10-2	TRBJ2-4	TRBD1	CASRTTLQGANIQYF	TGCGCCAGCAGAACCACCCTACAGGGGGCAAACATTCAGTACTTC
-	TRBV9	TRBJ2-1	-	CASSVGNTGRGEQFF	TGTGCCAGCAGCGTGGGGAACACAGGGAGGGGTGAGCAGTTCTTC
once	TRBV7-2	TRBJ2-7	-	CASSLDRDRSYEQYF	TGTGCCAGCAGCTTAGATAGGGATCGCTCCTACGAGCAGTACTTC
-	TRBV14	TRBJ2-4	-	CASSPGPGVKNIQYF	TGTGCCAGCAGCCCTGGACCCGGAGTCAAAAACATTCAGTACTTC
once	TRBV7-6	TRBJ2-5	TRBD1	CASSLMQGAITQYF	TGTGCCAGCAGCTTAATGCAGGGGGCTATAACCCAGTACTTC
once	TRBV5-1	TRBJ2-1	-	CASSNMWGPYNEQFF	TGCGCCAGCAGTAATATGTGGGGACCCTACAATGAGCAGTTCTTC
-	TRBV2	TRBJ1-2	-	CASSEEGSNYGYTF	TGTGCCAGCAGTGAAGAAGGGTCTAACTATGGCTACACCTTC
-	TRBV28	TRBJ2-5	TRBD1	CASSFARGLIGETQYF	TGTGCCAGCAGTTTCGCCAGGGGGCTTATAGGAGAGACCCAGTACTTC
few	TRBV28	TRBJ1-2	-	CASSLNPSLGYTF	TGTGCCAGCAGTTTAAATCCCAGTCTTGGCTACACCTTC
-	TRBV5-1	TRBJ2-3	-	CASSSPGTDTQYF	TGCGCCAGCAGCTCTCCGGGCACAGATACGCAGTATTTT
-	TRBV20-1	TRBJ2-5	-	CSATKQETQYF	TGCAGTGCTACCAAACAAGAGACCCAGTACTTC
-	TRBV5-6	TRBJ2-7	-	CASSLSWGYEQYF	TGTGCCAGCAGCTTGAGCTGGGGCTACGAGCAGTACTTC
-	TRBV18	TRBJ2-3	-	CASSESVTDTQYF	TGTGCCAGCTCAGAGAGTGTTACAGATACGCAGTATTTT
once	TRBV28	TRBJ1-1	-	CASPAPLGGANTEAFF	TGTGCCAGCCCGGCGCCGTTGGGGGGGGCGAACACTGAAGCTTTCTTT
-	TRBV30	TRBJ1-1	-	CAWKYKDPTNTEAFF	TGTGCCTGGAAGTACAAGGACCCGACGAACACTGAAGCTTTCTTT
few	TRBV5-1	TRBJ2-2	-	CASSLEGLRELFF	TGCGCCAGCAGCTTGGAAGGGCTGAGGGAGCTGTTTTTT
-	TRBV11-2	TRBJ2-1	-	CASSLEIRQFF	TGTGCCAGCAGCTTAGAGATCAGGCAGTTCTTC
-	TRBV9	TRBJ2-2	TRBD1	CASSVIQGARGGELFF	TGTGCCAGCAGCGTAATACAGGGGGCGCGAGGCGGGGAGCTGTTTTTT
-	TRBV11-3	TRBJ2-1	-	CASSWGVGGDEQFF	TGTGCCAGCAGCTGGGGGGTCGGCGGGGATGAGCAGTTCTTC
-	TRBV4-3	TRBJ2-1	-	CASSQDRESYNEQFF	TGCGCCAGCAGCCAAGATCGGGAAAGCTACAATGAGCAGTTCTTC
-	TRBV19	TRBJ1-2	-	CASRATATNYGYTF	TGTGCCAGTAGGGCGACAGCAACTAACTATGGCTACACCTTC
-	TRBV7-2	TRBJ2-5	-	CASSFVETQYF	TGTGCCAGCAGCTTCGTGGAGACCCAGTACTTC